This is a list of T cell receptor beta chains from one sample in a study of blood T cell repertoires in COVID-19. The data were produced by immunoSEQ multiplex PCR, yet TCRdb's version contains in-frame clones alone and is incomplete. The sample has some 120,000 clones; roughly 90% are singletons. The sequencing input was peripheral blood. The receptors were gathered from a man aged 50 to 59 with acute or convalescent COVID-19. The CDR3 runs from the conserved cysteine through the conserved F or W. D genes are given only for firm matches. Size values are once, few and many counts, or a class for expanded clones, and some rows have none.

>-|TRBV5-8|17|-|TRBJ1-6
TGTGCCAGCAGCGAGACTGATTCTAGCTCCTATAATTCACCCCTCCACTTT
CASSETDSSSYNSPLHF
>-|TRBV20-1|16|TRBD1|TRBJ2-2
TGCAGTGCTAGTGGCGGGACAGGGGGCGGCACCGGGGAGCTGTTTTTT
CSASGGTGGGTGELFF
>once|TRBV9|16|-|TRBJ1-3
TGTGCCAGCAGCGTAGACCAGGTAAGTACGGGAAACACCATATATTTT
CASSVDQVSTGNTIYF
>-|TRBV29-1|12|-|TRBJ2-1
TGCAGCGCCCGCCCAGGGAACAATGAGCAGTTCTTC
CSARPGNNEQFF
>-|TRBV5-1|15|-|TRBJ1-1
TGCGCCAGCAGCTTATTCGGGGGGCCGGGCACTGAAGCTTTCTTT
CASSLFGGPGTEAFF
>-|TRBV6-5|15|-|TRBJ2-3
TGTGCCAGCAGTTTATCGACTACTAGCACAGATACGCAGTATTTT
CASSLSTTSTDTQYF
>-|TRBV7-2|13|TRBD1|TRBJ2-5
TGTGCCAGCAGCCCGGACAGGGCAGGGACCCAGTACTTC
CASSPDRAGTQYF
>-|TRBV7-2|12|-|TRBJ2-3
TGTGCCAGCAGCTTCTCTAGCCGATCGCAGTATTTT
CASSFSSRSQYF
>-|TRBV5-1|15|-|TRBJ1-1
TGCGCCAGCAGCTTGGTTCTCCAGGGGAACACTGAAGCTTTCTTT
CASSLVLQGNTEAFF
>-|TRBV27|13|TRBD1|TRBJ2-5
TGTGCCAGCAGTTTAAACAGGGGAGAGACCCAGTACTTC
CASSLNRGETQYF
>-|TRBV19|16|TRBD1|TRBJ2-2
TGTGCCAGCAGGCTAGACAGGGAATCGAACACCGGGGAGCTGTTTTTT
CASRLDRESNTGELFF
>once|TRBV3-1/TRBV3-2|17|-|TRBJ2-4
TGTGCCAGCAGCCAAGTTGGCGGAGCCGGATCCAAAAACATTCAGTACTTC
CASSQVGGAGSKNIQYF
>-|TRBV5-4|15|TRBD1|TRBJ2-3
TGTGCCAGCAGCAACAAACTAGGGGGCATTGATACGCAGTATTTT
CASSNKLGGIDTQYF
>once|TRBV11-2|17|TRBD1|TRBJ2-7
TGTGCCAGCAGCCCTAAAAGACAGGGTCCGCGCTCCTACGAGCAGTACTTC
CASSPKRQGPRSYEQYF
>-|TRBV24-1|16|TRBD2|TRBJ2-7
TGTGCCACCAGTGATTCAGGACTAGCGGGAGGTGATGAGCAGTACTTC
CATSDSGLAGGDEQYF
>-|TRBV19|16|-|TRBJ2-1
TGTGCCAGTAGAACACCTGGGGGGAGGACCAATGATGAGCAGTTCTTC
CASRTPGGRTNDEQFF
>-|TRBV7-2|13|-|TRBJ1-1
TGTGCCAGCAGCCTCCAGATGAACACTGAAGCTTTCTTT
CASSLQMNTEAFF
>-|TRBV5-4|14|TRBD1|TRBJ1-2
TGTGCCAGCAGCATCGACAGGGACCTCTATGGCTACACCTTC
CASSIDRDLYGYTF
>-|TRBV7-9|14|TRBD2|TRBJ2-1
TGTGCCAGCAGCCCCTGGACTAGCGGAAATGAGCAGTTCTTC
CASSPWTSGNEQFF
>-|TRBV10-1|15|TRBD1|TRBJ1-1
TGCGCCAGCAGTGAAGTGATCCGGACAGGGTCTGAAGCTTTCTTT
CASSEVIRTGSEAFF
>-|TRBV27|18|TRBD1|TRBJ1-5
TGTGCCAGCAGATTCCGCGGGACAGGTCTTTATAGCAATCAGCCCCAGCATTTT
CASRFRGTGLYSNQPQHF
>-|TRBV7-9|13|-|TRBJ2-1
TGTGCCAGCTCATTAGGGGGAATCAATGAGCAGTTCTTC
CASSLGGINEQFF
>-|TRBV19|16|TRBD2|TRBJ2-4
TGTGCCAGTAGTATCAATCGGCGGGAGGCCAAAAACATTCAGTACTTC
CASSINRREAKNIQYF
>-|TRBV19|13|-|TRBJ2-7
TGTGCCAGTAGTGTTCGGGAACCCTACGAGCAGTACTTC
CASSVREPYEQYF
>-|TRBV5-5|14|-|TRBJ2-1
TGTGCCAGCAGGTTGATAGATGGTATGAATGAGCAGTTCTTC
CASRLIDGMNEQFF
>-|TRBV6-4|15|TRBD1|TRBJ1-6
TGTGCCAGCAGTGCCGAGGGACAGGGGCAATCACCCCTCCACTTT
CASSAEGQGQSPLHF
>few|TRBV11-2|13|-|TRBJ1-1
TGTGCCAGCAGCTTGATTCCGGGAAGTGAAGCTTTCTTT
CASSLIPGSEAFF
>few|TRBV2|14|TRBD2|TRBJ2-7
TGTGCCAGCAGTATCAAGGGACTAGCGAGCGAGCAGTACTTC
CASSIKGLASEQYF
>-|TRBV3-1/TRBV3-2|14|-|TRBJ1-6
TGTGCCAGCAGCCCCCAGATACATAATTCACCCCTCCACTTT
CASSPQIHNSPLHF
>-|TRBV9|14|TRBD1|TRBJ1-4
TGTGCCAGCAGCGTAGGGCAGGGGGGTGAAAAACTGTTTTTT
CASSVGQGGEKLFF
>-|TRBV5-1|13|-|TRBJ2-7
TGCGCCAGCAGCTCTGGAAGCCCGGGCGAGCAGTACTTC
CASSSGSPGEQYF
>-|TRBV19|13|-|TRBJ2-1
TGTGCCAGTAGCCGCGGGGCCCCAAATGAGCAGTTCTTC
CASSRGAPNEQFF
>-|TRBV5-4|11|TRBD1|TRBJ1-1
TGTGCCAGCAGCACCGGACAGGCAGCTTTCTTT
CASSTGQAAFF
>-|TRBV5-1|15|-|TRBJ1-4
TGCGCCAGCAGCCCTAGACAGGTATTCGGTGAAAAACTGTTTTTT
CASSPRQVFGEKLFF
>-|TRBV6-4|13|TRBD2|TRBJ2-7
TGTGCCAGCAGCTTACTAGCGGGACAAGAGCAGTACTTC
CASSLLAGQEQYF
>few|TRBV18|15|TRBD2|TRBJ2-3
TGTGCCAGCTCACCACCGGGACTAGCAGGAGATACGCAGTATTTT
CASSPPGLAGDTQYF
>-|TRBV2|14|TRBD1|TRBJ2-2
TGTGCCAGCAGCCGGGACAGGCGCGCCGGGGAGCTGTTTTTT
CASSRDRRAGELFF
>-|TRBV5-8|14|TRBD2|TRBJ2-1
TGTGCCAGCAGCTTACTAGCGGTCTACAATGAGCAGTTCTTC
CASSLLAVYNEQFF
>few|TRBV4-1|16|TRBD1|TRBJ1-5
TGCGCCAGCAGTTTGACGGGACAGGGGAACAATCAGCCCCAGCATTTT
CASSLTGQGNNQPQHF